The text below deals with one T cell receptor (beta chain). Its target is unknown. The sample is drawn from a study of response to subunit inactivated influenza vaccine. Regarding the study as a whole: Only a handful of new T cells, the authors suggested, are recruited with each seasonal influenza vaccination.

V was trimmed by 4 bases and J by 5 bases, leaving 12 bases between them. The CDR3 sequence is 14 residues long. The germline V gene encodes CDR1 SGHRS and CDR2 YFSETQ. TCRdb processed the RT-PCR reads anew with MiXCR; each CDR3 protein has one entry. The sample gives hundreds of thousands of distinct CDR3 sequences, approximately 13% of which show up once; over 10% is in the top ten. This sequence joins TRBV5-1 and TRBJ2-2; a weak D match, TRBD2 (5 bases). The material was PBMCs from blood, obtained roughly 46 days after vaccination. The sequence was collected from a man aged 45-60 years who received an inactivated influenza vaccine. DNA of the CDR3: TGCGCCAGCAGCCCGGGGTACGCTACCGGGGAGCTGTTTTTT. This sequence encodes CASSPGYATGELFF.